The present TCR beta chain was sequenced within a study of blood T cell repertoires in COVID-19. Study context: The United States, Italy and Spain were the sources of the acute and convalescent COVID-19 samples. PBMCs, B-cell-depleted T cells, or T cells were the source of the cDNA or gDNA that made up the material.

Profiled with immunoSEQ multiplex PCR; TCRdb holds only in-frame clones, not every one. The table has 200,000 to 300,000 clones, 87% seen once; the top ten hold 3%. The J segment lost 5 bases and the V segment lost 0 bases, leaving 4 bases of the junction unmatched. The CDR3 has 15 amino acids. Germline CDR1 reads SGDLS; CDR2 reads YYNGEE. The receptor's source is a man aged 18 to 35 with active or convalescent COVID-19. The specimen sequenced was peripheral blood. The rearrangement joins TRBV9 to TRBJ2-2; 7 bases fit TRBD1. The DNA for the CDR3 is TGTGCCAGCAGCGTAGGACAGGGATTAACCGGGGAGCTGTTTTTT. Amino acids: CASSVGQGLTGELFF.